Listed below are T cell receptor beta chains from one sample, sequenced in a study of blood T cell repertoires in COVID-19. Method: immunoSEQ multiplex PCR; TCRdb's copy keeps in-frame clones and lacks some. Altogether approximately 62,000 clones are present, roughly 80% being singletons, with the ten largest covering roughly 6.7%. Sequenced sample: peripheral blood. The receptors stem from a woman between 45 and 60 years old with active or convalescent COVID-19. Each CDR3 is given with its conserved first and last residue. The order of the fields is V gene, clone size, J gene, CDR3 length, D gene, CDR3 DNA, CDR3 protein. The D gene is left open where the match is weak. Clone size is given for some rows only: seen once, a few or many times, or a class if the clone is expanded.

v_gene: TRBV12-5; abundance: -; j_gene: TRBJ1-5; len: 17; d_gene: -; CDR3nt: TGTGCTAGTGGTTTGGTATATGGCCGTCTCTTCAATCAGCCCCAGCATTTT; CDR3aa: CASGLVYGRLFNQPQHF
v_gene: TRBV9; abundance: few; j_gene: TRBJ2-1; len: 13; d_gene: -; CDR3nt: TGTGCCAGCAGCGTATTGAGCGGGAATGAGCAGTTCTTC; CDR3aa: CASSVLSGNEQFF
v_gene: TRBV2; abundance: few; j_gene: TRBJ2-5; len: 15; d_gene: -; CDR3nt: TGTGCCAGCAACCTAAGGGGGGGTCATCAAGAGACCCAGTACTTC; CDR3aa: CASNLRGGHQETQYF
v_gene: TRBV9; abundance: -; j_gene: TRBJ2-5; len: 14; d_gene: TRBD1; CDR3nt: TGTGCCAGCAGCGTAGATCCCAGGGGGGAGACCCAGTACTTC; CDR3aa: CASSVDPRGETQYF
v_gene: TRBV5-1; abundance: -; j_gene: TRBJ2-1; len: 13; d_gene: -; CDR3nt: TGCGCCTCCCAAGGCCCTAGATTTAATGAGCAGTTCTTC; CDR3aa: CASQGPRFNEQFF
v_gene: TRBV6-5; abundance: -; j_gene: TRBJ1-4; len: 15; d_gene: -; CDR3nt: TGTGCCAGCAGACCCCTCGCGGGGATTAATGAAAAACTGTTTTTT; CDR3aa: CASRPLAGINEKLFF
v_gene: TRBV9; abundance: -; j_gene: TRBJ2-1; len: 16; d_gene: TRBD2; CDR3nt: TGTGCCAGCAGCCTACGGGGGACTAGCGGTTACACTGAGCAGTTCTTC; CDR3aa: CASSLRGTSGYTEQFF
v_gene: TRBV14; abundance: few; j_gene: TRBJ1-6; len: 16; d_gene: -; CDR3nt: TGTGCCAGCAGCCAAGATCCCTATGGGGAGGGAGCACCCCTCCACTTT; CDR3aa: CASSQDPYGEGAPLHF
v_gene: TRBV7-2; abundance: -; j_gene: TRBJ2-3; len: 17; d_gene: TRBD2; CDR3nt: TGTGCCAGCAGCCTTAGACTAGCGCTAGGGAGCACAGATACGCAGTATTTT; CDR3aa: CASSLRLALGSTDTQYF
v_gene: TRBV6-2/TRBV6-3; abundance: -; j_gene: TRBJ1-2; len: 13; d_gene: -; CDR3nt: TGTGCCAGCAGTTACCGCGGGGGCTATGGCTACACCTTC; CDR3aa: CASSYRGGYGYTF
v_gene: TRBV6-6; abundance: few; j_gene: TRBJ1-1; len: 16; d_gene: TRBD1; CDR3nt: TGTGCCAGCAGTGTCAAGACCGGGACAGAGAACACTGAAGCTTTCTTT; CDR3aa: CASSVKTGTENTEAFF
v_gene: TRBV2; abundance: -; j_gene: TRBJ2-7; len: 12; d_gene: -; CDR3nt: TGTGCCTCCCAAGGGGCCCCCGGCGAGCAGTACTTC; CDR3aa: CASQGAPGEQYF
v_gene: TRBV11-1; abundance: -; j_gene: TRBJ2-2; len: 15; d_gene: TRBD1; CDR3nt: TGTGCCAGCAGCCGGGACAGAACGAACACCGGGGAGCTGTTTTTT; CDR3aa: CASSRDRTNTGELFF
v_gene: TRBV7-3; abundance: -; j_gene: TRBJ2-1; len: 16; d_gene: TRBD2; CDR3nt: TGTGCCAGCCCTAGAACCAGGCGGGGGGGCAAAAATGAGCAGTTCTTC; CDR3aa: CASPRTRRGGKNEQFF
v_gene: TRBV2; abundance: few; j_gene: TRBJ2-3; len: 15; d_gene: TRBD1; CDR3nt: TGTGCCAGCAGCACGGACAGGGGGCGTACAGATACGCAGTATTTT; CDR3aa: CASSTDRGRTDTQYF
v_gene: TRBV27; abundance: -; j_gene: TRBJ1-6; len: 16; d_gene: TRBD1; CDR3nt: TGTGCCAGCAGTTCCACCTCCGACAGGGGGCGTTCACCCCTCCACTTT; CDR3aa: CASSSTSDRGRSPLHF
v_gene: TRBV24-1; abundance: -; j_gene: TRBJ2-2; len: 14; d_gene: -; CDR3nt: TGTGCCACCAGAACAGGGTCGGGCACCGGGGAGCTGTTTTTT; CDR3aa: CATRTGSGTGELFF
v_gene: TRBV30; abundance: -; j_gene: TRBJ2-7; len: 13; d_gene: -; CDR3nt: TGTGCCTGGGTGGGTCCCGACAGCTACGAGCAGTACTTC; CDR3aa: CAWVGPDSYEQYF
v_gene: TRBV28; abundance: -; j_gene: TRBJ1-2; len: 14; d_gene: TRBD1; CDR3nt: TGTGCCAGCAGTTACGGCAGGGGGGCCTATGGCTACACCTTC; CDR3aa: CASSYGRGAYGYTF
v_gene: TRBV10-3; abundance: few; j_gene: TRBJ1-2; len: 13; d_gene: TRBD1; CDR3nt: TGTGCCTCCCGACAGGGTCTTAACTATGGCTACACCTTC; CDR3aa: CASRQGLNYGYTF
v_gene: TRBV29-1; abundance: few; j_gene: TRBJ2-1; len: 12; d_gene: -; CDR3nt: TGCAGCGTCAAACAGGGAAACAATGAGCAGTTCTTC; CDR3aa: CSVKQGNNEQFF
v_gene: TRBV6-1; abundance: -; j_gene: TRBJ1-1; len: 14; d_gene: -; CDR3nt: TGTGCCAGCAGTGACGGAGGGGAGGCGACTGAAGCTTTCTTT; CDR3aa: CASSDGGEATEAFF
v_gene: TRBV7-8; abundance: few; j_gene: TRBJ2-5; len: 16; d_gene: -; CDR3nt: TGTGCCAGCAGCTTACTTTCTTCGGGCGGGACGGAGACCCAGTACTTC; CDR3aa: CASSLLSSGGTETQYF
v_gene: TRBV24-1; abundance: -; j_gene: TRBJ1-2; len: 15; d_gene: -; CDR3nt: TGTGCCACCGGCGGGGAGGGAAAAGAAAACTATGGCTACACCTTC; CDR3aa: CATGGEGKENYGYTF
v_gene: TRBV9; abundance: -; j_gene: TRBJ1-1; len: 13; d_gene: -; CDR3nt: TGTGCCAGCAGCGTAGCAGTGAACACTGAAGCTTTCTTT; CDR3aa: CASSVAVNTEAFF
v_gene: TRBV2; abundance: few; j_gene: TRBJ1-2; len: 14; d_gene: TRBD1; CDR3nt: TGTGCCAGCAGTGTGGGACAGACTTCCCATGGCTACACCTTC; CDR3aa: CASSVGQTSHGYTF
v_gene: TRBV19; abundance: -; j_gene: TRBJ1-2; len: 12; d_gene: -; CDR3nt: TGTGCCAGTACCAGGGGAGCCTATGGCTACACCTTC; CDR3aa: CASTRGAYGYTF
v_gene: TRBV4-3; abundance: -; j_gene: TRBJ1-2; len: 13; d_gene: -; CDR3nt: TGCGCCAGCAGCCAAGTGTTCAGGGATGGCTACACCTTC; CDR3aa: CASSQVFRDGYTF
v_gene: TRBV5-8; abundance: -; j_gene: TRBJ2-3; len: 17; d_gene: TRBD2; CDR3nt: TGTGCCAGCAGCTTCCTAGCGGGAGCGACGGGCACAGATACGCAGTATTTT; CDR3aa: CASSFLAGATGTDTQYF
v_gene: TRBV7-2; abundance: -; j_gene: TRBJ2-1; len: 16; d_gene: TRBD2; CDR3nt: TGTGCCAGCAGCTTAAAGCTGGCTAGCGGGGTCAATGAGCAGTTCTTC; CDR3aa: CASSLKLASGVNEQFF
v_gene: TRBV24-1; abundance: -; j_gene: TRBJ2-7; len: 16; d_gene: TRBD1; CDR3nt: TGTGCCACCAGTGATTCTACCGGGACAGGCCTACACGAGCAGTACTTC; CDR3aa: CATSDSTGTGLHEQYF
v_gene: TRBV6-1; abundance: -; j_gene: TRBJ2-3; len: 16; d_gene: TRBD1; CDR3nt: TGTGCCAGCAGTGACAGGGGGTGGAAGGAAGTAGATACGCAGTATTTT; CDR3aa: CASSDRGWKEVDTQYF
v_gene: TRBV24-1; abundance: -; j_gene: TRBJ2-1; len: 15; d_gene: TRBD2; CDR3nt: TGTGCCACCAGTGATCCTAGCGGGGGATTAAATGAGCAGTTCTTC; CDR3aa: CATSDPSGGLNEQFF
v_gene: TRBV6-2/TRBV6-3; abundance: -; j_gene: TRBJ2-2; len: 13; d_gene: -; CDR3nt: TGTGCCAGCAGTCGCGGGAACACCGGGGAGCTGTTTTTT; CDR3aa: CASSRGNTGELFF
v_gene: TRBV24-1; abundance: -; j_gene: TRBJ2-1; len: 17; d_gene: -; CDR3nt: TGTGCCACCAGTGTCAGAGGCGAGACTAGGGACTACAATGAGCAGTTCTTC; CDR3aa: CATSVRGETRDYNEQFF
v_gene: TRBV24-1; abundance: -; j_gene: TRBJ1-1; len: 14; d_gene: -; CDR3nt: TGTGCCACCAGTGGCGGGGGGGCGAACACTGAAGCTTTCTTT; CDR3aa: CATSGGGANTEAFF
v_gene: TRBV3-1/TRBV3-2; abundance: -; j_gene: TRBJ1-4; len: 14; d_gene: -; CDR3nt: TGTGCCAGCAGCCGCAGGGGTGCTAATGAAAAACTGTTTTTT; CDR3aa: CASSRRGANEKLFF
v_gene: TRBV6-1; abundance: -; j_gene: TRBJ1-1; len: 17; d_gene: -; CDR3nt: TGTGCCAGCAGTGAATTTTTTTGGAGACCCTCGAACACTGAAGCTTTCTTT; CDR3aa: CASSEFFWRPSNTEAFF
v_gene: TRBV1; abundance: -; j_gene: TRBJ2-1; len: 17; d_gene: -; CDR3nt: TGCACCAGCAGCCAAGACCAAACTAGCGGGGATTTCAATGAGCAGTTCTTC; CDR3aa: CTSSQDQTSGDFNEQFF
v_gene: TRBV24-1; abundance: once; j_gene: TRBJ2-4; len: 16; d_gene: -; CDR3nt: TGTGCCACCAGTGATTCGAAAGCGGTAGCCAAAAACATTCAGTACTTC; CDR3aa: CATSDSKAVAKNIQYF
v_gene: TRBV7-2; abundance: -; j_gene: TRBJ2-2; len: 15; d_gene: TRBD2; CDR3nt: TGTGCCAGCAGCGGATCCCCCGGGAGGACCGGGGAGCTGTTTTTT; CDR3aa: CASSGSPGRTGELFF
v_gene: TRBV5-4; abundance: -; j_gene: TRBJ2-4; len: 13; d_gene: -; CDR3nt: TGTGCCAGCAGTGGACAGAACAAAAACATTCAGTACTTC; CDR3aa: CASSGQNKNIQYF
v_gene: TRBV5-5; abundance: -; j_gene: TRBJ2-1; len: 17; d_gene: TRBD2; CDR3nt: TGTGCCAGCAGCCCGGGGGGTGCGGGATTTGGTTACAATGAGCAGTTCTTC; CDR3aa: CASSPGGAGFGYNEQFF
v_gene: TRBV7-2; abundance: -; j_gene: TRBJ2-3; len: 16; d_gene: TRBD2; CDR3nt: TGTGCCAGCAGCGGACGGACTAGCGGGAGGATAGATACGCAGTATTTT; CDR3aa: CASSGRTSGRIDTQYF
v_gene: TRBV7-2; abundance: -; j_gene: TRBJ1-2; len: 12; d_gene: -; CDR3nt: TGTGCCAGCACCGTGGACAGCTATGGCTACACCTTC; CDR3aa: CASTVDSYGYTF
v_gene: TRBV29-1; abundance: -; j_gene: TRBJ2-5; len: 15; d_gene: -; CDR3nt: TGCAGCGTTGATCAGCAGGGGAGCTTCCAAGAGACCCAGTACTTC; CDR3aa: CSVDQQGSFQETQYF
v_gene: TRBV27; abundance: few; j_gene: TRBJ2-1; len: 11; d_gene: -; CDR3nt: TGTGCCAGCAGTGCACGGAGTGAGCAGTTCTTC; CDR3aa: CASSARSEQFF
v_gene: TRBV7-8; abundance: -; j_gene: TRBJ1-2; len: 14; d_gene: TRBD1; CDR3nt: TGTGCCAGCAGCCGCGGACAGGGGGCAGGCGGCTACACCTTC; CDR3aa: CASSRGQGAGGYTF
v_gene: TRBV3-1/TRBV3-2; abundance: -; j_gene: TRBJ1-4; len: 14; d_gene: TRBD1; CDR3nt: TGTGCCAGCAGTCGGACAGGGGGAGGCGAAAAACTGTTTTTT; CDR3aa: CASSRTGGGEKLFF
v_gene: TRBV2; abundance: -; j_gene: TRBJ2-5; len: 11; d_gene: TRBD2; CDR3nt: TGTGCCAGCACCGGGGGGGAGACCCAGTACTTC; CDR3aa: CASTGGETQYF
v_gene: TRBV18; abundance: -; j_gene: TRBJ2-3; len: 13; d_gene: -; CDR3nt: TGTGCCAGCTCACCACGGAGAACAGATACGCAGTATTTT; CDR3aa: CASSPRRTDTQYF
v_gene: TRBV19; abundance: few; j_gene: TRBJ1-6; len: 15; d_gene: -; CDR3nt: TGTGCCAGTAGTCGACGCGGTGAACGAAATTCACCCCTCCACTTT; CDR3aa: CASSRRGERNSPLHF
v_gene: TRBV7-2; abundance: -; j_gene: TRBJ1-2; len: 16; d_gene: -; CDR3nt: TGTGCCAGCAGCCCCAGGAGGTGGACAGAAAACTATGGCTACACCTTC; CDR3aa: CASSPRRWTENYGYTF
v_gene: TRBV23-1; abundance: -; j_gene: TRBJ2-1; len: 18; d_gene: TRBD2; CDR3nt: TGCGCCAGCAGTCAATCGCGGCAGCGGGAGGGAGTGGACAATGAGCAGTTCTTC; CDR3aa: CASSQSRQREGVDNEQFF
v_gene: TRBV29-1; abundance: -; j_gene: TRBJ2-7; len: 13; d_gene: TRBD2; CDR3nt: TGCAGCGCCACAACTAGCGGTATATACGAGCAGTACTTC; CDR3aa: CSATTSGIYEQYF
v_gene: TRBV20-1; abundance: -; j_gene: TRBJ2-7; len: 14; d_gene: TRBD1; CDR3nt: TGCAGTGCTAGTGGACAGGTTACTTCCTACGAGCAGTACTTC; CDR3aa: CSASGQVTSYEQYF
v_gene: TRBV14; abundance: once; j_gene: TRBJ2-1; len: 15; d_gene: TRBD2; CDR3nt: TGTGCCGGCTATAGGGGGACTAGCTCCTACAATGAGCAGTTCTTC; CDR3aa: CAGYRGTSSYNEQFF
v_gene: TRBV19; abundance: -; j_gene: TRBJ2-4; len: 16; d_gene: TRBD1; CDR3nt: TGTGCCAGTAGTATCGGGACAGGGTACGGCAAAAACATTCAGTACTTC; CDR3aa: CASSIGTGYGKNIQYF
v_gene: TRBV5-1; abundance: -; j_gene: TRBJ1-3; len: 18; d_gene: -; CDR3nt: TGCGCCAGCAGCTTGATACTCCCTACAGGGTTCTCTGGAAACACCATATATTTT; CDR3aa: CASSLILPTGFSGNTIYF